The 23 T cell receptor beta chains in this list originate from one sample, sequenced in a study of blood T cell repertoires in COVID-19. TCRdb's copy holds only in-frame clones and misses some; the assay was immunoSEQ multiplex PCR. The sample carries some 500,000 clones, 85% to 90% recorded once. Sequenced sample: peripheral blood. The receptors here all came from a woman aged 45-60 years with COVID-19, enrolled during active disease.

This chain uses TRBV5-1 with TRBJ2-7; no definite D call. Trimming pared 3 bases from V and 4 bases from J, leaving 14 bases between. This CDR3 region has 14 residues. CDR1 SGHRS and CDR2 YFSETQ come from the germline V gene. The CDR3 sequence is CASSSDMTGYEQYF. CDR3 bases: TGCGCCAGCAGCTCAGACATGACCGGTTACGAGCAGTACTTC.

The J gene is TRBJ1-1, the V gene TRBV5-1; D is unclear. Germline assignment: CDR1 SGHRS and CDR2 YFSETQ. The CDR3 extends over 14 amino acids. V was trimmed by 0 bases and J by 5 bases, leaving 11 bases between them. The CDR3 sequence: CASSLEPSRTEAFF. CDR3 in DNA: TGCGCCAGCAGCTTGGAACCCTCGAGGACTGAAGCTTTCTTT. The full variable domain, rest sourced from reference TRBV5-1 and TRBJ1-1, is KAGVTQTPRYLIKTRGQQVTLSCSPISGHRSVSWYQQTPGQGLQFLFEYFSETQRNKGNFPGRFSGRQFSNSRSEMNVSTLELGDSALYLCASSLEPSRTEAFFGQGTRLTVV.

The chain links TRBV11-2 to TRBJ1-2; 8 nucleotides match TRBD1. This CDR3 contains 16 residues. CDR1 is SGHAT, CDR2 FQNNGV, per germline. V lost 1 base, J lost 3 bases, and 7 bases stayed unmatched. The CDR3 spells CASSLVGQGAYYGYTF. The CDR3, as DNA: TGTGCCAGCAGCTTAGTGGGCCAGGGGGCTTACTATGGCTACACCTTC.

The chain combines TRBV19 with TRBJ1-3; no reliable D call. The CDR3 covers 15 residues. From germline, CDR1 is LNHDA and CDR2 SQIVND (reference sequence). The V and J ends lost 7 bases and 1 base respectively, with 14 bases between them. The CDR3, as DNA: TGTGCCAGTACCCCAGAACCGGGTTCTGGAAACACCATATATTTT. This codes for CASTPEPGSGNTIYF.

J is TRBJ2-1 and V is TRBV13, with 16 bases that match TRBD2. Germline values: CDR1 PRHDT, CDR2 FYEKMQ (reference sequence). This CDR3 has 19 amino acids. V was pared by 4 bases and J by 7 bases, with 13 bases of the junction left unmatched. In DNA form, the CDR3 reads TGTGCCAGCAGCTCTATCGGGACTAGCGGGGGGGCCAGTTTGAATGAGCAGTTCTTC. Protein sequence: CASSSIGTSGGASLNEQFF.

V and J are TRBV5-6 and TRBJ2-7, with D possibly being TRBD1 (6 bases). Trimming shortened V by 1 base and J by 5 bases, and 16 bases separated the two germline ends. Germline V CDR1 and CDR2: SGHDT, YYEEEE. This CDR3 region has 15 residues. The CDR3 reads CASSLRAGVLNEQYF. The CDR3 nucleotides read TGTGCCAGCAGCTTGAGGGCAGGGGTTCTGAACGAGCAGTACTTC.

The chain is built from TRBV2 and TRBJ2-1, with 7 bases lining up with TRBD2. Looked up from germline, CDR1 is SNHLY and CDR2 is FYNNEI. The CDR3 is 15 residues long. J lost 8 bases, V lost 6 bases, and 13 bases had no gene match. The DNA for the CDR3 is TGTGCCAGCAGCGGACGAGGGAGGGCACGGGATGAGCAGTTCTTC. It translates to CASSGRGRARDEQFF.

In this sample, this clone turned up a few times. The chain recombines TRBV14 with TRBJ2-7; D may be TRBD2 (5 bases). The CDR3 is 15 amino acids. The V end lost 3 bases, the J end lost 7 bases, and 19 bases lay between the germline ends. The germline V gene has CDR1 SGHDN and CDR2 FVKESK. The CDR3 region has the DNA TGTGCCAGCAGCCAGTTACTCGACGACCGAGGGGAGCAGTACTTC. Translating it yields CASSQLLDDRGEQYF.

Of note for this clone: The germline gene is not matched at one end of the junction; a read error may be the cause. V gene TRBV5-1 combines with J gene TRBJ2-1; D perhaps matches TRBD1 (5 bases). This CDR3 has 13 residues. The germline gives CDR1 SGHRS, CDR2 YFSETQ. In DNA form, the CDR3 reads TGCGCCAGCAGCGGGGCGACCTATAATGAGCAGTTCTTC. This codes for CASSGATYNEQFF.

V gene TRBV11-2 combines with J gene TRBJ1-2, with D possibly matching TRBD1 (5 bases). V was trimmed by 5 bases and J by 7 bases, leaving 11 bases between them. The CDR3 totals 12 residues. Germline values: CDR1 SGHAT, CDR2 FQNNGV. The CDR3 reads CASSVFGGGYTF. CDR3 coding DNA: TGTGCCAGCAGCGTGTTCGGGGGTGGCTACACCTTC.

This chain connects TRBV2 to TRBJ1-1; D is uncertain. Germline-derived CDR1 and CDR2 are SNHLY and FYNNEI. CDR3 length equals 14 residues. Trimming cost V 3 bases and J 2 bases, with 10 bases left between them. CDR3 sequence: CASSEFTVNTEAFF. CDR3 DNA: TGTGCCAGCAGTGAGTTTACGGTAAACACTGAAGCTTTCTTT.

The V and J genes are TRBV12-3 or TRBV12-4 and TRBJ1-2; the D is unclear. This CDR3 spans 12 amino acids. The ends were cut back, 6 bases at V and 8 bases at J, with 13 bases in the middle. CDR3: CASSRGLAGYTF. The CDR3, as DNA: TGTGCCAGCAGCCGAGGACTGGCAGGCTACACCTTC.

The chain links TRBV20-1 to TRBJ2-7; D remains unclear. There are 11 residues in the CDR3. V lost 3 bases and J lost 3, with 6 bases in between. CDR1 DFQATT and CDR2 SNEGSKA come from the germline V gene (reference sequence). The CDR3 here is CSASLNYEQYF. In DNA, the CDR3 is TGCAGTGCTAGTCTTAACTACGAGCAGTACTTC.

V usage is TRBV5-6 and J usage is TRBJ1-6; D might be TRBD1 (5 bases). The CDR3 has 14 residues. Germline-derived CDR1 and CDR2 are SGHDT and YYEEEE. With 5 bases removed from V and 4 bases from J, the gap between germline ends came to 10 bases. CDR3 nucleotides: TGTGCCAGCAGTTCAGGGAATTATAATTCACCCCTCCACTTT. Protein product: CASSSGNYNSPLHF. Variable domain in full (rest from reference TRBV5-6 and TRBJ1-6): DAGVTQSPTHLIKTRGQQVTLRCSPKSGHDTVSWYQQALGQGPQFIFQYYEEEERQRGNFPDRFSGHQFPNYSSELNVNALLLGDSALYLCASSSGNYNSPLHFGNGTRLTVT.

V gene TRBV24-1 combines with J gene TRBJ1-1; D call uncertain. Trimming cost V 1 base and J 8 bases, with 4 bases left between them. CDR3 length: 11 amino acids. Germline V CDR1 and CDR2: KGHDR, SFDVKD. The CDR3 nucleotides are TGTGCCACCAGTGATTTACGGGAAGCTTTCTTT. This encodes CATSDLREAFF.

The rearrangement joins TRBV30 to TRBJ1-1; the D gene is possibly TRBD1 (6 bases). Looked up from germline, CDR1 is GTSNPN and CDR2 is SVGIG (reference sequence). This CDR3 is 14 amino acids long. V was trimmed by 7 bases and J by 3 bases, leaving 18 bases between them. The CDR3 region is CASGGPPGDTEAFF. For the CDR3, the DNA is TGTGCCTCCGGGGGGCCCCCGGGGGACACTGAAGCTTTCTTT.

The chain's CDR3 is CSVGGTDSYEQYF. For the CDR3, the DNA is TGCAGCGTTGGAGGGACAGACTCCTACGAGCAGTACTTC. This chain uses TRBV29-1 with TRBJ2-7; TRBD1 agrees at 7 bases. CDR1 and CDR2 from the germline V gene are SQVTM and ANQGSEA. The CDR3 has 13 residues. J gave up 0 bases and V 4 bases, and 3 bases lay outside the gene matches.

Here the CDR3 DNA reads TGTGCCAGTAGTACAGGGGGCGGAATGAACACTGAAGCTTTCTTT. It specifies CASSTGGGMNTEAFF. This rearrangement joins TRBV19 to TRBJ1-1; 8 nucleotides line up with TRBD1. With 4 bases clipped from V and 0 bases from J, the junction kept 4 bases outside the gene matches. This CDR3 contains 15 residues. Germline V lookup: CDR1 LNHDA, CDR2 SQIVND (reference sequence).

The gene calls are TRBV18 and TRBJ1-4; D may be TRBD1 (5 bases). CDR3 length equals 13 residues. Germline V CDR1 and CDR2: KGHSH, LQKENI. Deletions cut 5 bases from V and 7 bases from J, with 11 bases between. The CDR3 loop reads CASSMRGGEKLFF. The CDR3 DNA reads TGTGCCAGCTCAATGAGGGGAGGTGAAAAACTGTTTTTT.

The chain employs TRBV5-1 and TRBJ2-3, with 12 bases matching TRBD2. The CDR3 is 16 amino acids. With V trimmed by 4 bases and J by 1 base, 4 bases remained unmatched. CDR1 SGHRS and CDR2 YFSETQ come from the germline V gene. In DNA form, the CDR3 reads TGCGCCAGCAGCACCTGGACTAGCGGGGGCACAGATACGCAGTATTTT. As protein: CASSTWTSGGTDTQYF. Looking up the rest from reference TRBV5-1 and TRBJ2-3 gives the full variable domain: KAGVTQTPRYLIKTRGQQVTLSCSPISGHRSVSWYQQTPGQGLQFLFEYFSETQRNKGNFPGRFSGRQFSNSRSEMNVSTLELGDSALYLCASSTWTSGGTDTQYFGPGTRLTVL.

This clone was seen only a few times. V usage is TRBV19 and J usage is TRBJ1-5, with 8 bases matching TRBD1. This CDR3 contains 15 residues. CDR1 is LNHDA, CDR2 SQIVND, per germline (reference sequence). The J segment lost 2 bases and the V segment lost 3 bases, leaving 3 bases of the junction unmatched. The CDR3 here is CASSIRQGRNQPQHF. CDR3 in DNA: TGTGCCAGTAGTATCCGACAGGGGCGCAATCAGCCCCAGCATTTT.

The chain is built from TRBV7-2 and TRBJ1-2; 10 positions match TRBD1. The trim removed 5 bases at V and 6 bases at J, leaving 6 bases unmatched. CDR1 is SGHTA and CDR2 is FQGNSA in the germline V gene. This CDR3 comprises 14 residues. CDR3 sequence (DNA): TGTGCCAGCAGCACAAGGACAGGGGGGAATGGCTACACCTTC. This translates into CASSTRTGGNGYTF.

The J gene is TRBJ2-1, the V gene TRBV7-3; no clear D gene. The V end was cut by 2 bases, the J end by 6 bases, with 8 bases between. CDR1 is SGHTA and CDR2 is FQGTGA in the germline V gene. This CDR3 has 13 residues. The DNA of the CDR3 is TGTGCCAGCAGCTTACTTCAGGCCAATGAGCAGTTCTTC. Translation gives CASSLLQANEQFF.